The clone carrying this T cell receptor beta chain was recorded at least ten times. Its antigen is still unknown. The CDR3 contains 13 residues. Germline trimming cut 7 bases from V and 5 bases from J; bases unmatched to any gene: 7. Germline V gene lookup returns CDR1 LGHNA and CDR2 YSLEER. This sample is drawn from a study of T-cell reconstitution after alpha-beta-depleted transplantation in children. Study results and caveats: Reported findings indicate that, about two months after transplant, alpha-beta T cells came from several hundred expanded clones, which were derived from non-depleted graft cells. In some patients, recipient T cells and intrathymic progenitors surviving conditioning explained high day-60 diversity. After one year, T-cell counts and TCRbeta diversity mostly came from new T cells.

Researchers prepared the TCRbeta library using unique molecular identifiers, the study reports. TCRdb re-called the PCR reads with MiXCR, one entry per CDR3 protein. Of around 440,000 distinct CDR3 sequences listed, under 12% are singletons. The input for sequencing was PBMCs, taken before TCRalphabeta/CD19-depleted stem cell transplant. The chain combines TRBV4-3 with TRBJ1-1, with 7 bases lining up with TRBD1. The source is a child under 10 years old with inherited bone marrow failure, due to receive a stem cell transplant. CDR3 sequence reads: CASTKGAETEAFF. CDR3 DNA sequence: TGCGCCAGCACCAAGGGGGCGGAAACTGAAGCTTTCTTT.